The clone carrying this T cell receptor beta chain was detected a few times. Study members were between about 18 and 95 years old and lived in 20 to 30 US regions. No more than 2 weeks before study entry, exposed participants had met a case of COVID-19. This entry is derived from a study of blood T cell repertoires in COVID-19. Background on the study: Sites in the United States, Italy and Spain provided acute and convalescent COVID-19 samples.

In the authors' workflow: Counts of nucleated cells, estimated from reference gene primer amplification, were obtained. Profiling relied on immunoSEQ multiplex PCR, and the TCRdb table lists in-frame clones only, not all of them. D and trimming were read from the DNA, whereas the V and J calls and clone size are those reported in that table. Of roughly 150,000 clones in the sample, over 80% were seen once. This CDR3 is built from 16 residues. V was pared by 4 bases and J by 4 bases, with 8 bases of the junction left unmatched. Per germline, CDR1 KGHDR and CDR2 SFDVKD. The receptor's source is a man between 65 and 79 years old who had been exposed to COVID-19. Sequencing input: PBMCs or T cells enriched from blood (not recorded which). The V call is TRBV24-1, the J call TRBJ1-5; TRBD1 matches 8 bases. CDR3 in amino acids: CATSDALQGENQPQHF. CDR3 in DNA: TGTGCCACCAGTGACGCCCTACAGGGGGAGAATCAGCCCCAGCATTTT.